The clone carrying this T cell receptor (beta chain) was detected a few times. These data are taken from a study of T cells in Graves' hyperthyroidism and ophthalmopathy. It was RNA transcripts that yielded the amplified TCR beta CDR3 regions. When the TCR CDR3 underwent first-round RT-PCR, the HTBI primer set was used. TCRdb re-analysed the multiplex PCR reads in MiXCR, keeping a single row per CDR3 protein. Among about 340,000 distinct CDR3 sequences listed, 18% were seen once. The clonotype comes from a woman between 45 and 65 years old with Graves' hyperthyroidism. Sequencing input: blood.

The DNA of the CDR3 is TGCGCCAGCAGCTGGGGACAGGGGGCGACAGATACGCAGTATTTT. Translating it yields CASSWGQGATDTQYF. The chain uses TRBV5-1 and TRBJ2-3; 12 nucleotides line up with TRBD1. This CDR3 comprises 15 residues. In germline, CDR1 is SGHRS, CDR2 YFSETQ. V lost 3 bases and J lost 3; bases outside the gene matches: 2.